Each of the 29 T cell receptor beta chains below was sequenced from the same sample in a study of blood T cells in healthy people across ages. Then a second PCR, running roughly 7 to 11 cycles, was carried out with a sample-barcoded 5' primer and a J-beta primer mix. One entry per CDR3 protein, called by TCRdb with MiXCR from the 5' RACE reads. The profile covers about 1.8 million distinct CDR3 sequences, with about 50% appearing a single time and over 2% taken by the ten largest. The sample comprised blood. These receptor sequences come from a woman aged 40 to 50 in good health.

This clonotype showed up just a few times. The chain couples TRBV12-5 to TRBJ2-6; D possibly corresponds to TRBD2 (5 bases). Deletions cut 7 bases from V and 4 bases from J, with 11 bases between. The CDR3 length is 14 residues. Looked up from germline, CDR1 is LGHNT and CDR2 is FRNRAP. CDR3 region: CASAPDLGANVLTF. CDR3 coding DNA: TGTGCTAGTGCCCCGGACTTGGGGGCCAACGTCCTGACTTTC.

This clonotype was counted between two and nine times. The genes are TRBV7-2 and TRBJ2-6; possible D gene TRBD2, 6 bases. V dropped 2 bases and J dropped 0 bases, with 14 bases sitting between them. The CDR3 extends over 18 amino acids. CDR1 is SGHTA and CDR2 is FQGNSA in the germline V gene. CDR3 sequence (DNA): TGTGCCAGCAGCTTACAGGGAGGCCGTATCTCTGGGGCCAACGTCCTGACTTTC. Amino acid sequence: CASSLQGGRISGANVLTF. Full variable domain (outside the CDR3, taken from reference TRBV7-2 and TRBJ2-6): GAGVSQSPSNKVTEKGKDVELRCDPISGHTALYWYRQSLGQGLEFLIYFQGNSAPDKSGLPSDRFSAERTGGSVSTLTIQRTQQEDSAVYLCASSLQGGRISGANVLTFGAGSRLTVL.

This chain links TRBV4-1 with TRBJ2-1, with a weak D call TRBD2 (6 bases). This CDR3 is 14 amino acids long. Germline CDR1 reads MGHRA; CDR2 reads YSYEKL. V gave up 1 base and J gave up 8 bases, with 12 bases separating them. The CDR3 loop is CASSQGPGGDEQFF. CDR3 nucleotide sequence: TGCGCCAGCAGCCAAGGTCCCGGGGGAGATGAGCAGTTCTTC.

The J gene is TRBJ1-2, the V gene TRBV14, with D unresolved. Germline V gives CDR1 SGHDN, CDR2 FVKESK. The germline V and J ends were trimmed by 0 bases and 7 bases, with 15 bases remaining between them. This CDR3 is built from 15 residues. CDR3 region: CASSQERALPLGYTF. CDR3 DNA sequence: TGTGCCAGCAGCCAAGAAAGGGCCCTACCACTTGGCTACACCTTC.

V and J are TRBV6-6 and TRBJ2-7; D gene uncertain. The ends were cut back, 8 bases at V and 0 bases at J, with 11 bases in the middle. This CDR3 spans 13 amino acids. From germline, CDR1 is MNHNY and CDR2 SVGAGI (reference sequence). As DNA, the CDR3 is TGTGCCAGCGAAAGGGCAGCCTCCTACGAGCAGTACTTC. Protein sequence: CASERAASYEQYF.

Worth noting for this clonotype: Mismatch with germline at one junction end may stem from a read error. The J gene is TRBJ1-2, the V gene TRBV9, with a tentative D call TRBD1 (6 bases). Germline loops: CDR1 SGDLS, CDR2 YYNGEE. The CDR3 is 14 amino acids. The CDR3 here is CAGSGPFAGDGYTF. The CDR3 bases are TGTGCCGGCAGCGGCCCCTTTGCAGGGGATGGCTACACCTTC.

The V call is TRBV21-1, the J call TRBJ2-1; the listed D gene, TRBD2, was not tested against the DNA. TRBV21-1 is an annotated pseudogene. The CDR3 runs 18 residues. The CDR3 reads CASRQPGLAGFSGYEQFF. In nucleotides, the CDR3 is TGTGCCAGTCGGCAACCGGGACTAGCGGGGTTCTCTGGGTATGAGCAGTTCTTC.

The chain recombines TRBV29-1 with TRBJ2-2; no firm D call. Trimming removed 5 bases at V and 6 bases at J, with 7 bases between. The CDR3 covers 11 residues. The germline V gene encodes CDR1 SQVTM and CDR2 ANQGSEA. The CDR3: CSVLVPGELFF. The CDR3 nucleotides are TGCAGCGTTTTGGTCCCCGGGGAGCTGTTTTTT.

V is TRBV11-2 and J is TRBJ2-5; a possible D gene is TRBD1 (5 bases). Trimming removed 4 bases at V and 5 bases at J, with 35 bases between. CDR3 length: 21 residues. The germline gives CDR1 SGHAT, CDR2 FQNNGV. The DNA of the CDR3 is TGTGCCAGCAGCTGGGGCTTCCTGGGAAGGGCAGGTGGAGTGGAGAAGGAGACCCAGTACTTC. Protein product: CASSWGFLGRAGGVEKETQYF.

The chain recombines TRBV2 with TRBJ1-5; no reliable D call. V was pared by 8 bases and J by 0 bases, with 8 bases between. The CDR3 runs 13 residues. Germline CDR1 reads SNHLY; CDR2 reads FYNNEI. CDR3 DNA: TGTGCCAGCGAGGGCAGTAGCAATCAGCCCCAGCATTTT. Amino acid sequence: CASEGSSNQPQHF.

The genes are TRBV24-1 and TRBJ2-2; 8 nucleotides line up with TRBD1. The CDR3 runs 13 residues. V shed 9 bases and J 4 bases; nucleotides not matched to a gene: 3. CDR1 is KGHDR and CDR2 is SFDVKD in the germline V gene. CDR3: CATGQGFTGELFF. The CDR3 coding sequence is TGTGCCACCGGACAGGGCTTCACCGGGGAGCTGTTTTTT.

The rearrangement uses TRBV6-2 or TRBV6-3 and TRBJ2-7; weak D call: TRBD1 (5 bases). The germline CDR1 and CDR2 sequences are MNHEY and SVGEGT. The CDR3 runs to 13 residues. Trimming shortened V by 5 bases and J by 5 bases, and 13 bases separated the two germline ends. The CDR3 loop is CASSDQGTHEQYF. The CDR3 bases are TGTGCCAGCAGTGATCAGGGTACCCACGAGCAGTACTTC.

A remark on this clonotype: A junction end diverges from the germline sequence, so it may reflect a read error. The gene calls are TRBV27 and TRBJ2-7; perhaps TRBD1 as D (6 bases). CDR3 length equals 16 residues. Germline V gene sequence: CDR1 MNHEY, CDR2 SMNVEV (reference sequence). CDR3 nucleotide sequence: TGTGCCAGCAGTTCATCACAGGGCCTCGCCTCCGACGAGCAGTACTTC. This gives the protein CASSSSQGLASDEQYF.

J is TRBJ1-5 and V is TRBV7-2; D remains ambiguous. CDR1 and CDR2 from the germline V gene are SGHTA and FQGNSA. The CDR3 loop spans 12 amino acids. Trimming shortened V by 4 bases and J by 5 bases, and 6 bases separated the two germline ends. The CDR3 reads CASSSAHQPQHF. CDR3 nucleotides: TGTGCCAGCAGCTCCGCTCATCAGCCCCAGCATTTT. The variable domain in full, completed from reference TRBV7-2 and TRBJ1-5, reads GAGVSQSPSNKVTEKGKDVELRCDPISGHTALYWYRQSLGQGLEFLIYFQGNSAPDKSGLPSDRFSAERTGGSVSTLTIQRTQQEDSAVYLCASSSAHQPQHFGDGTRLSIL.

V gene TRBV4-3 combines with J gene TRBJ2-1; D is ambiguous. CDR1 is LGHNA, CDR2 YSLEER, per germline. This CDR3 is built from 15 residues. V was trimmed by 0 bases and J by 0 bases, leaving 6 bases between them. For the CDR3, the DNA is TGCGCCAGCAGCCAAGAGGAGTTCTCCTACAATGAGCAGTTCTTC. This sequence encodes CASSQEEFSYNEQFF.

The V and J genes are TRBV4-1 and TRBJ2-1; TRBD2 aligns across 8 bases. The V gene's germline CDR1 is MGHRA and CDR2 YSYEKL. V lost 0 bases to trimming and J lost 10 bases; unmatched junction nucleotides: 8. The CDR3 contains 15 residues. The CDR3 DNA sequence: TGCGCCAGCAGCCAAGACCTAGGACTAGCTTGGGAGCAGTTCTTC. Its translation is CASSQDLGLAWEQFF.

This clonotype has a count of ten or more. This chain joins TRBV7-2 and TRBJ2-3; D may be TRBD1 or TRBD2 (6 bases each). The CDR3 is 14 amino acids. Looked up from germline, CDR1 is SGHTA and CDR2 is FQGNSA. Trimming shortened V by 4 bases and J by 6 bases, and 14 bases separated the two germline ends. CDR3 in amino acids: CASSSGDGGDTQYF. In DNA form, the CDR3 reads TGTGCCAGCAGCTCAGGGGACGGAGGGGATACGCAGTATTTT.

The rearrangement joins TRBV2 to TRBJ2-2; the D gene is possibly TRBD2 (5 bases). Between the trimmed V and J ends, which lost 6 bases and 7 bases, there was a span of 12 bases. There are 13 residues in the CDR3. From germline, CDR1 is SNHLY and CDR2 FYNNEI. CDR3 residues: CASRELGIGELFF. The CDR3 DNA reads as TGTGCCAGCAGAGAACTAGGGATCGGGGAGCTGTTTTTT.

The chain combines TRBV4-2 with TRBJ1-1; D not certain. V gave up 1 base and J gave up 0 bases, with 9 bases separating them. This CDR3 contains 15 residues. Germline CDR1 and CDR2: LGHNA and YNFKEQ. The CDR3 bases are TGTGCCAGCAGCCAAGTTGCAGTCATGAACACTGAAGCTTTCTTT. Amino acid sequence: CASSQVAVMNTEAFF.

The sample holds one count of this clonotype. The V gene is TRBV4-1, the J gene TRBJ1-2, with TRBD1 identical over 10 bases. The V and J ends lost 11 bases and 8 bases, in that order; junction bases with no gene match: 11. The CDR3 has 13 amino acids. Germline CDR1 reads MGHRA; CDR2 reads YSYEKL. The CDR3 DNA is TGCGCCCGCTTACGGACAGGGGGTCAAGGCTACACCTTC. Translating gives CARLRTGGQGYTF.

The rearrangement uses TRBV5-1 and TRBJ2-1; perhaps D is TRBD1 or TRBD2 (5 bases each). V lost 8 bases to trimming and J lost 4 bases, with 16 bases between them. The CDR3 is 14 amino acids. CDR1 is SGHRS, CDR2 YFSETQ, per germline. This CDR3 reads CASKDSEGYNEQFF. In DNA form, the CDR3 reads TGCGCCAGTAAAGACTCCGAGGGGTACAATGAGCAGTTCTTC.

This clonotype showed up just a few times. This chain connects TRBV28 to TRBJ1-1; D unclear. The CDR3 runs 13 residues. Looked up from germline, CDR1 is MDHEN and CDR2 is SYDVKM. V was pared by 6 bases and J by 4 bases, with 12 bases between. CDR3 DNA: TGTGCCAGCAGGGATACGGGAGGCACTGAAGCTTTCTTT. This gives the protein CASRDTGGTEAFF.

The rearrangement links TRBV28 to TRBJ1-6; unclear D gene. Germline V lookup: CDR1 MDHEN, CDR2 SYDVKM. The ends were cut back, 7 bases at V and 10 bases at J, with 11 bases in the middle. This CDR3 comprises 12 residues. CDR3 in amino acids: CASMRVGSPLHF. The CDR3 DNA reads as TGTGCCAGCATGAGAGTCGGGTCACCCCTCCACTTT. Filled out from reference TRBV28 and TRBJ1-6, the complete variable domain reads DVKVTQSSRYLVKRTGEKVFLECVQDMDHENMFWYRQDPGLGLRLIYFSYDVKMKEKGDIPEGYSVSREKKERFSLILESASTNQTSMYLCASMRVGSPLHFGNGTRLTVT.

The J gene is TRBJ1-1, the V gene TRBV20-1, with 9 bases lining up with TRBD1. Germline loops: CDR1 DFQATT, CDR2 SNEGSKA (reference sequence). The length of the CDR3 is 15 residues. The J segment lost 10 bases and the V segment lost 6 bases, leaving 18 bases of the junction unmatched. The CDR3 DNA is TGCAGTGCGCCTCTCTGGGACAGGGATAGTCTTCTAGCTTTCTTT. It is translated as CSAPLWDRDSLLAFF.

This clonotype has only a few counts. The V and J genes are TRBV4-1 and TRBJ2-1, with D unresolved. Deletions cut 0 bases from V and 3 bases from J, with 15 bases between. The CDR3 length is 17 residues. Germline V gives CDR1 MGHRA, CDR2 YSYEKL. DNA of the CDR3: TGCGCCAGCAGCCAAGATGTACAGTATAGAGGCTACAATGAGCAGTTCTTC. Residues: CASSQDVQYRGYNEQFF.

The CDR3 reads CASSLARDRAQYF. CDR3 nucleotide sequence: TGTGCCAGCAGCTTGGCACGGGACAGGGCCCAGTACTTC. The chain couples TRBV5-5 to TRBJ2-5; TRBD1 matches at 9 bases. This CDR3 has 13 amino acids. J lost 9 bases, V lost 0 bases, and 3 bases had no gene match. Germline V lookup: CDR1 SGHKS, CDR2 YYEKEE (reference sequence).

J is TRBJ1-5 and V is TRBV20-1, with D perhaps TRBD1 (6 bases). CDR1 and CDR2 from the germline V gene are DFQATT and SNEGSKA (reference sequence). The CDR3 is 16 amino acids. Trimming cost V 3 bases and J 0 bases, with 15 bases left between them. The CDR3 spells CSASSRTDSSNQPQHF. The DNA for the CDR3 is TGCAGTGCTAGTTCTCGGACAGACTCTAGCAATCAGCCCCAGCATTTT.

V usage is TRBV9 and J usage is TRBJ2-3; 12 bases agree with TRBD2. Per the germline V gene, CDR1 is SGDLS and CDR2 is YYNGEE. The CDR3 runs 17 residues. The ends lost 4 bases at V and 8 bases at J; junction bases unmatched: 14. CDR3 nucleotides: TGTGCCAGCAGCCAATCCCCTAGCGGGGGGGCCGTATTTACGCAGTATTTT. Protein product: CASSQSPSGGAVFTQYF.

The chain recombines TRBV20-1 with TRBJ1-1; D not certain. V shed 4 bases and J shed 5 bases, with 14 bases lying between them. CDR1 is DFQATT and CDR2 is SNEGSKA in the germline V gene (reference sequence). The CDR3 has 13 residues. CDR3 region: CSAIRFQATEAFF. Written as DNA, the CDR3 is TGCAGTGCTATACGGTTTCAGGCGACTGAAGCTTTCTTT.